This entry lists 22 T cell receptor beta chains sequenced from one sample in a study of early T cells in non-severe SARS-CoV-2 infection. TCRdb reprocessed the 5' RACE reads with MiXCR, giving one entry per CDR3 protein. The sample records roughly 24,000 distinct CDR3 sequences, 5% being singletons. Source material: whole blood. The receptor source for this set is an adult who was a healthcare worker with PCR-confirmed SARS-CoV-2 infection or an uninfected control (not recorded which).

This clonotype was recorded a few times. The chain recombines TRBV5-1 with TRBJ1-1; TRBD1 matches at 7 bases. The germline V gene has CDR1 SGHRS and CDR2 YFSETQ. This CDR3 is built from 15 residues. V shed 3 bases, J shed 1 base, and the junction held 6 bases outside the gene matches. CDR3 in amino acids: CASSWNRGQNTEAFF. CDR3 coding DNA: TGCGCCAGCAGCTGGAACAGGGGACAGAACACTGAAGCTTTCTTT.

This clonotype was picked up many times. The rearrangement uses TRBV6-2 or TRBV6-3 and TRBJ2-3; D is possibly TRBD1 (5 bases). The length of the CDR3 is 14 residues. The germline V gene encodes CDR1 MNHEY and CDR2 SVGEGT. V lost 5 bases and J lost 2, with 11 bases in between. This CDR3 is CASSGAGPTDTQYF. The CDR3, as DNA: TGTGCCAGCAGTGGGGCAGGGCCCACAGATACGCAGTATTTT.

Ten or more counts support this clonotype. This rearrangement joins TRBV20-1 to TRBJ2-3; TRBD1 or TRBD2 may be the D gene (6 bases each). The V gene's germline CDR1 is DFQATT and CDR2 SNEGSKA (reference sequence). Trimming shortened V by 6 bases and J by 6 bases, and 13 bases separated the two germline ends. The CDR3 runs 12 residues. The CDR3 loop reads CSAHGGADTQYF. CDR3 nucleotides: TGCAGTGCCCACGGGGGCGCCGATACGCAGTATTTT.

CDR3 sequence (DNA): TGTGCCAGCAGTTCCGGGACAGCCTACGAGCAGTACTTC. Protein sequence: CASSSGTAYEQYF. This chain links TRBV11-2 with TRBJ2-7; 7 bases map to TRBD1. V gave up 6 bases and J gave up 2 bases; unmatched junction bases: 4. The CDR3 sequence is 13 residues long. Germline values: CDR1 SGHAT, CDR2 FQNNGV. The full variable domain, completed using reference TRBV11-2 and TRBJ2-7, is EAGVAQSPRYKIIEKRQSVAFWCNPISGHATLYWYQQILGQGPKLLIQFQNNGVVDDSQLPKDRFSAERLKGVDSTLKIQPAKLEDSAVYLCASSSGTAYEQYFGPGTRLTVT.

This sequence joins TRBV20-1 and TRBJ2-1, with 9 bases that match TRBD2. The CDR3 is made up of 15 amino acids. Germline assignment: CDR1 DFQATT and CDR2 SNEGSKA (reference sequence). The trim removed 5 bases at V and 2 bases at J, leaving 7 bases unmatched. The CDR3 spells CSAPPSSGAYNEQFF. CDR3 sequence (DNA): TGCAGTGCTCCCCCCTCTAGCGGGGCCTACAATGAGCAGTTCTTC.

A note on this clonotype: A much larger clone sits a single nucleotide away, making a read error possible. CDR3 in amino acids: CASSYTDGEQFF. The CDR3 DNA is TGTGCCAGCAGCTATACAGACGGTGAGCAGTTCTTC. This rearrangement joins TRBV2 to TRBJ2-1; D is undetermined. Germline values: CDR1 SNHLY, CDR2 FYNNEI. V was trimmed by 6 bases and J by 9 bases, leaving 12 bases between them. The length of the CDR3 is 12 residues. Based on the CDR3 plus reference TRBV2 and TRBJ2-1, the full variable domain is EPEVTQTPSHQVTQMGQEVILRCVPISNHLYFYWYRQILGQKVEFLVSFYNNEISEKSEIFDDQFSVERPDGSNFTLKIRSTKLEDSAMYFCASSYTDGEQFFGPGTRLTVL.

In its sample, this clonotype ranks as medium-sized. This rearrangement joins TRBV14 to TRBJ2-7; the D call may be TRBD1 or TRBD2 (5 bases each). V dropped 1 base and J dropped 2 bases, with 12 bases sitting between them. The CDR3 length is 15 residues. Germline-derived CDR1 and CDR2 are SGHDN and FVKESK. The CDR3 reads CASSQVFGGPYEQYF. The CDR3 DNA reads TGTGCCAGCAGCCAAGTTTTTGGGGGACCCTACGAGCAGTACTTC.

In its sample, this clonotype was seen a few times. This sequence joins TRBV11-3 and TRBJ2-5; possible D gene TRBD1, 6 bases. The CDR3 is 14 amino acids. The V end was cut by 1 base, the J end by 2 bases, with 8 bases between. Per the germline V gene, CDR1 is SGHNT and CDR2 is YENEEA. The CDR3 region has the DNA TGTGCCAGCAGCTTAGGAGGGGGTCAAGAGACCCAGTACTTC. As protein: CASSLGGGQETQYF.

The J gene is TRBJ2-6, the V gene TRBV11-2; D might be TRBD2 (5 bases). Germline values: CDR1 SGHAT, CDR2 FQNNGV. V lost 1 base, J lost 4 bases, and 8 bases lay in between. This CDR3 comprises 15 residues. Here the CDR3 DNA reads TGTGCCAGCAGCTTAGGTCTAGCCGGGGCCAACGTCCTGACTTTC. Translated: CASSLGLAGANVLTF. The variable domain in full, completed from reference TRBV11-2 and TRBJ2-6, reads EAGVAQSPRYKIIEKRQSVAFWCNPISGHATLYWYQQILGQGPKLLIQFQNNGVVDDSQLPKDRFSAERLKGVDSTLKIQPAKLEDSAVYLCASSLGLAGANVLTFGAGSRLTVL.

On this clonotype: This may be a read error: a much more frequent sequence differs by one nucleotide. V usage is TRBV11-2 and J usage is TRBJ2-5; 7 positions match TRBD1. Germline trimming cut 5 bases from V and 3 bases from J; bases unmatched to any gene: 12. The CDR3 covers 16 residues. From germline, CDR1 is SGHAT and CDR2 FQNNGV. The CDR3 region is CASSQGDRARKETQYF. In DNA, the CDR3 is TGTGCCAGCAGCCAGGGGGACAGAGCGAGGAAAGAGACCCAGTACTTC.

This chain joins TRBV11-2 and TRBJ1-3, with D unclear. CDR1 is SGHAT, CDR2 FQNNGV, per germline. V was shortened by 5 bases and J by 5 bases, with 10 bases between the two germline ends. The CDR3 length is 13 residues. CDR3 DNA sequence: TGTGCCAGCAGCCCCCCCCCGAGAAACACCATATATTTT. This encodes CASSPPPRNTIYF.

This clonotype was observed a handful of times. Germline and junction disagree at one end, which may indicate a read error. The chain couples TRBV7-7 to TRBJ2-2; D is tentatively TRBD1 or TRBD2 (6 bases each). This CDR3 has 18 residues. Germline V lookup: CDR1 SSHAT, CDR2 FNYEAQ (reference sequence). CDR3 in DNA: TGTGCTAGCAGCCTGGTGAACTGGGGGGCCACGAACACCGGGGAGCTGTTTTTT. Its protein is CASSLVNWGATNTGELFF.

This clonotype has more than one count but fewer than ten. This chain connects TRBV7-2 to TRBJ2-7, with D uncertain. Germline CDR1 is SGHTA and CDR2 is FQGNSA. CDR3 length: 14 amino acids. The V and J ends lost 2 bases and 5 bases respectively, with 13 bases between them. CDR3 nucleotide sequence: TGTGCCAGCAGCTTAAATGGTTGGCAGGACGAGCAGTACTTC. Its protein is CASSLNGWQDEQYF. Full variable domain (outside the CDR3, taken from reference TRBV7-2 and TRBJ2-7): GAGVSQSPSNKVTEKGKDVELRCDPISGHTALYWYRQSLGQGLEFLIYFQGNSAPDKSGLPSDRFSAERTGGSVSTLTIQRTQQEDSAVYLCASSLNGWQDEQYFGPGTRLTVT.

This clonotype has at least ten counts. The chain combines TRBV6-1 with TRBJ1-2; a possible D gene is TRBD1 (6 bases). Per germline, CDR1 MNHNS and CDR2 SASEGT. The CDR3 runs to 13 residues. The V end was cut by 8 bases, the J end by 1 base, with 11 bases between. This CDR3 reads CASRRDNNYGYTF. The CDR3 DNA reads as TGTGCCAGCCGACGGGACAATAACTATGGCTACACCTTC.

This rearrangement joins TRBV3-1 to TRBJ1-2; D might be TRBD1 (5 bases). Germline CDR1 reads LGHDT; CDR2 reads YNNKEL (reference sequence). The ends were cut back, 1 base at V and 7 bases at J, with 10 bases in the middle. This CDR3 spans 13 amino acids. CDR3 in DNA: TGTGCCAGCAGCCAAGGGCCCGGGGGTGGCTACACCTTC. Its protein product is CASSQGPGGGYTF.

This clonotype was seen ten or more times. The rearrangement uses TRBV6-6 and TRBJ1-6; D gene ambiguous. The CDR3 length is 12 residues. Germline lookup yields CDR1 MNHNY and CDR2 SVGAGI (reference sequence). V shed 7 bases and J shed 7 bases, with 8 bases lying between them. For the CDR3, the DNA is TGTGCCAGCAATCGCGGAAATTCACCCCTCCACTTT. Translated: CASNRGNSPLHF.

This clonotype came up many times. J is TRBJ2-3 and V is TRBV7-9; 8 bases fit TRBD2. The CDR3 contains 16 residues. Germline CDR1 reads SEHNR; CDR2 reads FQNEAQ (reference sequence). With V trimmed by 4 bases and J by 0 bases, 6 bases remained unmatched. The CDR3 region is CASSSAGGQSTDTQYF. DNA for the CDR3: TGTGCCAGCAGCTCTGCGGGGGGCCAAAGCACAGATACGCAGTATTTT.

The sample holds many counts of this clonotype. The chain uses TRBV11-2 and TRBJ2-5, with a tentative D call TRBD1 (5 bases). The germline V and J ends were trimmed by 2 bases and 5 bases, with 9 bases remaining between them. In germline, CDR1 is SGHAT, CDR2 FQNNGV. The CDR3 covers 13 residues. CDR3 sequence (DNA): TGTGCCAGCAGCTTATTGGCAGGGGAGACCCAGTACTTC. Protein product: CASSLLAGETQYF.

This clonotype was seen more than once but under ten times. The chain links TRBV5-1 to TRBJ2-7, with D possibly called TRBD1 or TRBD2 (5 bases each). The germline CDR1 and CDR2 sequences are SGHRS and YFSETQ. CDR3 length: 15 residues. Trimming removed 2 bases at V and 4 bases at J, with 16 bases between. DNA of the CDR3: TGCGCCAGCAGCTTCGGGACGGCGGTGTTGTACGAGCAGTACTTC. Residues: CASSFGTAVLYEQYF.

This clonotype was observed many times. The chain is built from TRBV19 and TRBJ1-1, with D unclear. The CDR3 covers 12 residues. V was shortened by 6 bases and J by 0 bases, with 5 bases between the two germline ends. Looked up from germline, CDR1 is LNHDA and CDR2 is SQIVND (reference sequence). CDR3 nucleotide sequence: TGTGCCAGTAGGACCTTGAACACTGAAGCTTTCTTT. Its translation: CASRTLNTEAFF.

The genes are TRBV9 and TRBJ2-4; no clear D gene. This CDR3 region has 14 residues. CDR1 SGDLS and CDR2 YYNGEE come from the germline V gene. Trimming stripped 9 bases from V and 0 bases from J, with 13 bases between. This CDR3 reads CATPSCLAKNIQYF. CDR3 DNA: TGTGCCACTCCTTCGTGTCTAGCCAAAAACATTCAGTACTTC.

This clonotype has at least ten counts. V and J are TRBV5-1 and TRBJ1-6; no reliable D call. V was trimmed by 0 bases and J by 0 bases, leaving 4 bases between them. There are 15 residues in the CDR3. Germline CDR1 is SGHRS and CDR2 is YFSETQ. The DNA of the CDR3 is TGCGCCAGCAGCTTGGAGAGCTCCTATAATTCACCCCTCCACTTT. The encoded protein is CASSLESSYNSPLHF.